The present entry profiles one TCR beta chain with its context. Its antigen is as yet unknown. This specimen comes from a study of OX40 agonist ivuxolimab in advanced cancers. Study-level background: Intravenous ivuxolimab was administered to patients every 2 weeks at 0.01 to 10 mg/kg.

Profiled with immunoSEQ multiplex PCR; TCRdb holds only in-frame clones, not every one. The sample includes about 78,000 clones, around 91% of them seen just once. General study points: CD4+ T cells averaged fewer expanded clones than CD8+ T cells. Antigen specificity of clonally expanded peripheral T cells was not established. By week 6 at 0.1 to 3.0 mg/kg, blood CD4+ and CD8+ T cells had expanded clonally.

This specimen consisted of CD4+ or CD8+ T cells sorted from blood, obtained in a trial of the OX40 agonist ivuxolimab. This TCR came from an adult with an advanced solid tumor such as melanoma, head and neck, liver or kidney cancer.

The DNA of the CDR3 is TGTGCCAGCTCACCGGGACAGCTAGCAAATACCGGGGAGCTGTTTTTT. This sequence encodes CASSPGQLANTGELFF. The chain employs TRBV18 and TRBJ2-2; 7 nucleotides line up with TRBD1. The germline V gene encodes CDR1 KGHSH and CDR2 LQKENI. This CDR3 region has 16 residues. V lost 3 bases, J lost 5 bases, and 9 bases stayed unmatched.